Each of the 17 T cell receptor beta chains below was sequenced from the same sample in a study of cytomegalovirus exposure and HLA in healthy donors. The PCR contained 60 Vbeta and 13 Jbeta primers. Sequenced by immunoSEQ multiplex PCR; TCRdb stores in-frame clones only, minus some. The table lists 150,000 to 200,000 clones, about 80% of them singletons, with approximately 2% in the top ten. The sequenced material came from PBMCs. These receptors originate from a young woman in good health and CMV-seronegative.

This rearrangement joins TRBV11-2 to TRBJ1-2, with D possibly being TRBD1 (5 bases). Germline values: CDR1 SGHAT, CDR2 FQNNGV. V was clipped by 1 base and J by 4 bases, with 10 bases between them. CDR3 size: 14 residues. The CDR3 region is CASSLVEDIYGYTF. In DNA, the CDR3 is TGTGCCAGCAGCTTAGTAGAGGACATCTATGGCTACACCTTC.

V gene TRBV6-5 combines with J gene TRBJ2-1; TRBD2 aligns across 12 bases. Germline CDR1 reads MNHEY; CDR2 reads SVGAGI. J was trimmed by 8 bases and V by 7 bases; bases with no gene match: 9. The CDR3 has 15 residues. The CDR3 DNA is TGTGCCAGCATCCTCCGGGGACTAGCGGGTGATGAGCAGTTCTTC. It translates to CASILRGLAGDEQFF.

V and J are TRBV4-3 and TRBJ2-3; 16 bases are shared with TRBD2. CDR1 LGHNA and CDR2 YSLEER come from the germline V gene. The CDR3 has 19 residues. V dropped 2 bases and J dropped 2; count of bases not matched to a gene: 7. CDR3 residues: CASSQSGLAGGPDTDTQYF. Here the CDR3 DNA reads TGCGCCAGCAGCCAATCGGGACTAGCGGGGGGGCCCGACACAGATACGCAGTATTTT.

V usage is TRBV27 and J usage is TRBJ1-4, with TRBD1 identical over 9 bases. Trimming cost V 3 bases and J 6 bases; bases outside gene matches: 5. This CDR3 is 15 amino acids long. CDR1 and CDR2 from the germline V gene are MNHEY and SMNVEV (reference sequence). The CDR3 here is CASSLGTGRDEKLFF. The CDR3 bases are TGTGCCAGCAGTTTGGGGACAGGGAGGGATGAAAAACTGTTTTTT.

V is TRBV4-2 and J is TRBJ2-7; possibly TRBD1 for D (6 bases). Germline V gene sequence: CDR1 LGHNA, CDR2 YNFKEQ. V lost 2 bases and J 4 bases, leaving 12 bases between the germline ends. The length of the CDR3 is 14 residues. This CDR3 reads CASSQLPGDYEQYF. The DNA for the CDR3 is TGTGCCAGCAGCCAATTGCCAGGGGATTACGAGCAGTACTTC.

This rearrangement joins TRBV4-3 to TRBJ1-3, with D maybe TRBD1 (6 bases). CDR1 is LGHNA and CDR2 is YSLEER in the germline V gene. The CDR3 length is 16 residues. V shed 0 bases and J shed 2 bases, with 11 bases lying between them. The CDR3 sequence: CASSQDPPGAGNTIYF. The DNA for the CDR3 is TGCGCCAGCAGCCAAGATCCCCCAGGGGCTGGAAACACCATATATTTT.

The chain is built from TRBV6-5 and TRBJ2-5; 7 bases match TRBD1. V shed 6 bases, J shed 5 bases, and the junction held 9 bases outside the gene matches. CDR3 size: 14 residues. The germline gives CDR1 MNHEY, CDR2 SVGAGI. The CDR3 sequence is CASRQRQGRETQYF. In nucleotides, the CDR3 is TGTGCCAGCAGGCAAAGACAGGGAAGGGAGACCCAGTACTTC.

This chain uses TRBV7-8 with TRBJ2-1, with 7 bases that match TRBD1. This CDR3 region has 17 residues. Germline CDR1 and CDR2: SGHVS and FQNEAQ. J was trimmed by 1 base and V by 1 base; bases with no gene match: 7. The chain's CDR3 is CASSLGDRVLSYNEQFF. The CDR3 DNA is TGTGCCAGCAGCTTAGGCGACAGGGTTTTGTCCTACAATGAGCAGTTCTTC.

The chain couples TRBV15 to TRBJ2-7; D may be TRBD2 (6 bases). Between the trimmed V and J ends, which lost 2 bases and 0 bases, there was a span of 11 bases. CDR3 length equals 15 residues. The V gene's germline CDR1 is LNHNV and CDR2 YYDKDF (reference sequence). CDR3 in amino acids: CATSRSPGSSYEQYF. In nucleotides, the CDR3 is TGTGCCACCAGCAGATCTCCCGGGAGCTCCTACGAGCAGTACTTC.

V and J are TRBV6-6 and TRBJ2-7; possibly TRBD2 for D (5 bases). This CDR3 has 13 residues. Trimming removed 8 bases at V and 5 bases at J, with 16 bases between. Germline V lookup: CDR1 MNHNY, CDR2 SVGAGI (reference sequence). The CDR3 is CASGRENDNEQYF. CDR3 coding DNA: TGTGCCAGCGGCCGGGAAAACGATAACGAGCAGTACTTC.

The V and J genes are TRBV30 and TRBJ2-2; D perhaps matches TRBD2 (5 bases). Germline values: CDR1 GTSNPN, CDR2 SVGIG (reference sequence). V was trimmed by 2 bases and J by 4 bases, leaving 14 bases between them. This CDR3 spans 15 amino acids. The CDR3, as DNA: TGTGCCTGGAGTCGGGGTACTCACTTCACCGGGGAGCTGTTTTTT. This codes for CAWSRGTHFTGELFF.

As to this clone: Compared with germline, one end of the junction differs, possibly owing to a read error. This sequence joins TRBV23-1 and TRBJ2-7, with 10 bases that match TRBD1. TRBV23-1 is an open reading frame, and its role is uncertain. The CDR3 runs to 12 residues. DNA for the CDR3: TGCGCCAGCAGTCATGCTCCGGGACAGGGGTTTTTC. This encodes CASSHAPGQGFF.

The chain carries TRBV7-2 and TRBJ2-3; 9 positions match TRBD2. This CDR3 is built from 18 residues. Germline lookup yields CDR1 SGHTA and CDR2 FQGNSA. The trim removed 2 bases at V and 4 bases at J, leaving 13 bases unmatched. The DNA of the CDR3 is TGTGCCAGCAGCTTAACGGTGAGGTGGCGGGAGGGCCCAGATACGCAGTATTTT. Translation: CASSLTVRWREGPDTQYF.

The chain joins TRBV13 to TRBJ2-3, with 7 bases identical to TRBD2. CDR1 is PRHDT and CDR2 is FYEKMQ in the germline V gene (reference sequence). This CDR3 comprises 16 residues. Unmatched junction bases numbered 6, after V lost 1 base and J lost 2 bases. CDR3 protein: CASSLDRDYATDTQYF. The CDR3 bases are TGTGCCAGCAGCTTAGACCGGGACTACGCCACAGATACGCAGTATTTT.

This chain connects TRBV5-8 to TRBJ2-7, with D perhaps matching TRBD1 (5 bases). The germline V and J ends were trimmed by 1 base and 4 bases, with 18 bases remaining between them. Germline values: CDR1 SGHTS, CDR2 YDEGEE. The CDR3 consists of 16 residues. This chain's CDR3 is CASSLSPGHKLYEQYF. CDR3 DNA: TGTGCCAGCAGCTTGTCACCAGGGCACAAACTTTACGAGCAGTACTTC.

This clone has only one observation. The chain joins TRBV7-2 to TRBJ1-1; 10 bases fit TRBD1. V lost 4 bases, J lost 5 bases, and 10 bases stayed unmatched. This CDR3 comprises 16 residues. Germline V lookup: CDR1 SGHTA, CDR2 FQGNSA. As DNA, the CDR3 is TGTGCCAGCAGCTCCCGACAGGGGGCGATCTCAACTGAAGCTTTCTTT. Translating gives CASSSRQGAISTEAFF. Together with reference TRBV7-2 and TRBJ1-1, the CDR3 gives the full variable domain: GAGVSQSPSNKVTEKGKDVELRCDPISGHTALYWYRQSLGQGLEFLIYFQGNSAPDKSGLPSDRFSAERTGGSVSTLTIQRTQQEDSAVYLCASSSRQGAISTEAFFGQGTRLTVV.

The chain uses TRBV6-4 and TRBJ1-5; perhaps TRBD1 as D (6 bases). Germline CDR1 is MRHNA and CDR2 is SNTAGT. Trimming took 8 bases from V and 9 from J, leaving 11 bases between them. CDR3 size: 11 residues. The CDR3 DNA follows: TGTGCCAGCGGCACGGACAGGCCCCAGCATTTT. Translated, it gives CASGTDRPQHF.